Listed here are 25 T cell receptor beta chains from one sample, sequenced in a study of CD8+ T cells in alopecia areata. Pooled cutaneous lymph node cells were sorted using CD4, CD8alpha, NKG2D, NKG2ACE and other markers. Sequencing relied on a cDNA template that was reverse transcribed from extracted RNA. Assay used: immunoSEQ multiplex PCR; TCRdb lists only in-frame clones, some missing. The sample was found to contain 270,000 or so clones, and every one recurs. Material: CD4+ T cells sorted from a lymph node. Receptor source: a C3H/HeJ mouse with alopecia areata. The strain is characterized by the MHC haplotype H2-k.

This clone has more than one count but fewer than ten. The gene names here belong to mouse. The same CDR3 can be traced to other DNA sequences in this sample. The part of the CDR3 DNA that was read is TGTGCCAGCAGTGATGACAGGGGAAGGAACTCC. Translating gives CASSDDRGRNS. The full-length CDR3 reads as CASSDDRGRNSDYTF. This chain uses TRBV13-1 with TRBJ1-2, with 7 bases matching TRBD1. Read data end 4 residues before the CDR3 end; the end is taken from the germline J gene. The CDR3 covers 15 residues. Germline V lookup: CDR1 NSHNY, CDR2 SYGAGN. V was clipped by 0 bases and J by 2 bases; unmatched bases: 4.

This clone was recorded a few times. Genes here carry mouse names. Incomplete CDR3 DNA: TGCACCTGCAGTGCAGATCGACTGGGGCTTAACCAAGAC. This codes for CTCSADRLGLNQD. The CDR3 reads in full as CTCSADRLGLNQDTQYF. The chain joins TRBV1 to TRBJ2-5; the match to TRBD2 covers 8 bases. The CDR3 extends 4 residues past the end of the read, so its final part is completed from the germline J gene. The germline V gene encodes CDR1 NSQYPW and CDR2 LRSPGD (reference sequence). The CDR3 has 17 amino acids. V lost 0 bases and J lost 0; bases outside the gene matches: 5.

This clone was seen ten or more times. Any gene name here is a mouse gene name. Read data end 4 residues before the CDR3 end; the end is taken from the germline J gene. Distinct nucleotide sequences in the sample also encode this CDR3. The chain couples TRBV13-1 to TRBJ2-2; TRBD1 might be the D (6 bases). Trimming took 3 bases from V and 0 from J, leaving 9 bases between them. Germline CDR1 is NSHNY and CDR2 is SYGAGN. The CDR3 is 15 amino acids. CDR3 amino acids: CASSGGTTNTGQLYF. The covered CDR3 bases are TGTGCCAGCAGTGGCGGGACAACAAACACCGGG.

In the case of this clone: Gene labels here are mouse ones. The read terminates 4 residues ahead of where the CDR3 ends, so the germline J gene completes it. V and J are TRBV31 and TRBJ2-2; TRBD2 matches at 10 bases. Unmatched junction bases numbered 4, after V lost 0 bases and J lost 3 bases. CDR1 and CDR2 (germline): GKSSPN, SITVG. This CDR3 is 16 amino acids long. CDR3 bases read: TGTGCCTGGAGTCTAGACTGGGGGGTGGACACCGGG. It specifies CAWSLDWGVDTG. The whole CDR3 region reads CAWSLDWGVDTGQLYF.

At least ten counts were recorded for this clone. Mouse germline and gene names are used. The CDR3 end falls 4 residues outside the read, so it is completed with the germline J gene. Other nucleotide sequences from this sample produce the same CDR3. The genes are TRBV1 and TRBJ1-2; 9 positions agree with TRBD1. CDR1 is NSQYPW and CDR2 is LRSPGD in the germline V gene (reference sequence). The CDR3 sequence is 15 residues long. The ends lost 3 bases at V and 0 bases at J; junction bases unmatched: 2. The CDR3 bases that were read are TGCACCTGCAGTGCCGGGACAGGGACAAACTCC. It translates to CTCSAGTGTNS. The full CDR3 protein is CTCSAGTGTNSDYTF.

In the case of this clone: Here the gene names and germline are mouse. The read terminates 4 residues ahead of where the CDR3 ends, so the germline J gene completes it. The rearrangement links TRBV13-1 to TRBJ2-2; no definite D call. The CDR3 has 14 residues. Germline V lookup: CDR1 NSHNY, CDR2 SYGAGN. Trimming took 2 bases from V and 1 from J, leaving 6 bases between them. The sequenced CDR3 bases are TGTGCCAGCAGTGAACAGTTAAACACCGGG. This translates into CASSEQLNTG. The complete CDR3 protein is CASSEQLNTGQLYF.

This clone occurred a few times. The gene names here belong to mouse. The CDR3 extends 4 residues past the end of the read, so its final part is completed from the germline J gene. This chain joins TRBV1 and TRBJ2-7, with 12 bases aligning to TRBD2. CDR1 NSQYPW and CDR2 LRSPGD come from the germline V gene (reference sequence). The CDR3 consists of 15 residues. CDR3 DNA (partial): TGCACCTGCAGTTCCAGGACTGGGGGGGGTTAT. Translation gives CTCSSRTGGGY. The full CDR3 reads CTCSSRTGGGYEQYF.

Comment on this clone: All gene names here are mouse names. The read terminates 3 residues ahead of where the CDR3 ends, so the germline J gene completes it. The chain combines TRBV13-3 with TRBJ1-6, with unresolved D. TRBJ1-6 is recorded as an ORF, its role being uncertain. Germline V gives CDR1 NNHDY, CDR2 SYVADS. Trimming removed 0 bases from V and 9 bases from J, with 4 bases in between. There are 12 residues in the CDR3. CDR3 DNA, as far as it was read: TGTGCCAGCAGTGATGAGGGTTCGCCC. It codes for CASSDEGSP. The whole CDR3 sequence reads CASSDEGSPLYF.

This clone was counted only a few times. The gene symbols are mouse symbols. The DNA ends 4 residues before the CDR3 does, and the rest of the CDR3 is filled in from the germline J gene. This sequence joins TRBV2 and TRBJ2-1; 11 nucleotides align to TRBD2. The CDR3 spans 16 residues. V trimming: 1 base; J trimming: 1 base; junction bases outside the gene matches: 0. In germline, CDR1 is LGHNA, CDR2 YSYQKL. The CDR3 loop is CASSQGLGGNYAEQFF. The DNA read from the CDR3 is TGTGCCAGCAGCCAAGGACTGGGGGGGAACTATGCT.

With regard to this clone: Gene names and germline refer to mouse. Coverage ceases 4 residues before the CDR3 finishes, and the germline J gene fills in the end. V usage is TRBV13-1 and J usage is TRBJ2-7; 10 positions agree with TRBD1. The length of the CDR3 is 15 residues. Per germline, CDR1 NSHNY and CDR2 SYGAGN. CDR3 DNA, as far as it was read: TGTGCCAGCAGGAACTCCGGGACAGGGGAATAT. The encoded protein is CASRNSGTGEY. The full CDR3 protein is CASRNSGTGEYEQYF.

Details on this clone: The gene symbols are mouse symbols. The observed sequence ends 4 residues before the CDR3 terminus, with the missing tail filled in from the germline J gene. V usage is TRBV19 and J usage is TRBJ2-1, with D tentatively TRBD1 (5 bases). CDR1 FNHDT and CDR2 SITEND come from the germline V gene (reference sequence). V was pared by 4 bases and J by 4 bases, with 12 bases between. This CDR3 comprises 14 residues. The sequenced part of the CDR3 DNA is TGTGCCAGCAGTCCCCGCAGGGATTATGCT. Residues: CASSPRRDYA. The CDR3, in full, reads CASSPRRDYAEQFF.

This clone was detected only a few times. Genes and germline come from the mouse. The observed sequence ends 4 residues before the CDR3 terminus, with the missing tail filled in from the germline J gene. The chain carries TRBV13-3 and TRBJ2-3; D perhaps matches TRBD2 (6 bases). The CDR3 extends over 14 amino acids. The V end lost 5 bases, the J end lost 0 bases, and 10 bases lay between the germline ends. Germline assignment: CDR1 NNHDY and CDR2 SYVADS. The CDR3 loop is CASRRLASAETLYF. CDR3 DNA (partial): TGTGCCAGCAGAAGACTGGCTAGTGCAGAA.

This clone was counted only a few times. All gene names here are mouse names. From the germline J gene comes the end of the CDR3, since the read stops 4 residues before it. The rearrangement joins TRBV13-3 to TRBJ1-2, with 9 nucleotides matching TRBD1. J lost 4 bases, V lost 0 bases, and 4 bases had no gene match. Germline CDR1 reads NNHDY; CDR2 reads SYVADS. The CDR3 is 15 residues long. CDR3 DNA (partial): TGTGCCAGCAGTGATGGGACAGGGGTGAGCTCC. Its translation: CASSDGTGVSS. The full CDR3 reads CASSDGTGVSSDYTF.

The table lists this clone with a few counts. Gene names and germline match the mouse. The sequenced fragment ends 3 residues before the CDR3 boundary, so the rest is inferred from the germline J gene. The chain is built from TRBV19 and TRBJ1-6; 10 bases map to TRBD1. TRBJ1-6 is assigned to the ORF class and has an uncertain function. Trimming cost V 3 bases and J 5 bases; bases outside gene matches: 2. Germline-derived CDR1 and CDR2 are FNHDT and SITEND (reference sequence). The CDR3 length is 15 residues. The covered CDR3 bases are TGTGCCAGCAGTAGACAGGGGGCTCATAATTCGCCC. As protein: CASSRQGAHNSP. The full CDR3 protein is CASSRQGAHNSPLYF.

As regards this clone: Gene names follow the mouse nomenclature. The read ends 4 residues early relative to the CDR3; the germline J gene fills the gap. The identical CDR3 is also encoded by other nucleotide sequences in the sample. V is TRBV13-2 and J is TRBJ2-7; 8 bases agree with TRBD2. The length of the CDR3 is 14 residues. CDR1 and CDR2 (germline): NNHNN, SYGAGS (reference sequence). CDR3 bases read: TGTGCCAGCGGTGATGCCTGGGGGGCGTAT. It is translated as CASGDAWGAY. The whole CDR3 sequence is CASGDAWGAYEQYF.

On this clone itself: Germline and genes: mouse. From the germline J gene comes the end of the CDR3, since the read stops 4 residues before it. This chain joins TRBV13-3 and TRBJ1-1; tentative D call: TRBD1 (6 bases). The CDR3 has 13 residues. The V end lost 6 bases, the J end lost 4 bases, and 13 bases lay between the germline ends. Germline V gene data show CDR1 as NNHDY and CDR2 as SYVADS. The CDR3 reads CASTKGQSTEVFF. The CDR3 bases that were read are TGTGCCAGCACCAAAGGACAGTCCACA.

There are many counts of this clone. The genes are named according to mouse. The read comes to an end 4 residues before the CDR3 does, leaving the germline J gene to fill in the end. The chain uses TRBV17 and TRBJ2-1, with 9 bases that match TRBD1. This CDR3 spans 15 amino acids. Germline values: CDR1 MNHDT, CDR2 YYDKIL. CDR3 DNA, as far as it was read: TGTGCTAGCAGTAGAGATTCCGGGACAGGGCCT. This translates into CASSRDSGTGP. The entire CDR3 protein reads CASSRDSGTGPEQFF.

On this clone itself: Gene names are mouse gene names. Coverage ceases 4 residues before the CDR3 finishes, and the germline J gene fills in the end. The sample has other DNA sequences that encode this CDR3 too. The chain carries TRBV19 and TRBJ2-5, with TRBD1 identical over 7 bases. Germline V gene lookup returns CDR1 FNHDT and CDR2 SITEND (reference sequence). After removal of 5 bases from V and 3 bases from J, the junction contained 3 bases not matched to a gene. This CDR3 contains 13 residues. The CDR3 bases that were read are TGTGCCAGCAGACAGGGGAATCAAGAC. Protein sequence: CASRQGNQD. The entire CDR3 reads CASRQGNQDTQYF.

In regard to this clone: The gene symbols are mouse symbols. Read sequence stops 4 residues before the CDR3 end, and the germline J gene provides the missing end. The chain employs TRBV13-3 and TRBJ1-2; D not resolved. V was cut by 3 bases and J by 0 bases, with 9 bases left in between. The CDR3 has 14 amino acids. The germline V gene has CDR1 NNHDY and CDR2 SYVADS. The covered CDR3 bases are TGTGCCAGCAGTGGACAAAAGTCAAACTCC. Protein product: CASSGQKSNS. The CDR3 as a whole reads CASSGQKSNSDYTF.

This clone was seen a handful of times. Each gene name is a mouse one. The missing CDR3 end, 4 residues past where the read stops, is filled in from the germline J gene. The chain joins TRBV13-3 to TRBJ2-3; tentatively, D is TRBD1 (6 bases). CDR3 length: 14 amino acids. Germline assignment: CDR1 NNHDY and CDR2 SYVADS. V dropped 2 bases and J dropped 3 bases, with 10 bases sitting between them. This chain's CDR3 is CASSDQGMAETLYF. The CDR3 bases that were read are TGTGCCAGCAGTGACCAGGGGATGGCAGAA.

In the case of this clone: Germline and genes: mouse. The read terminates 4 residues ahead of where the CDR3 ends, so the germline J gene completes it. This CDR3 is also generated by other DNA sequences in the sample. The chain joins TRBV13-1 to TRBJ1-1; 10 bases are a match to TRBD1. Germline values: CDR1 NSHNY, CDR2 SYGAGN. This CDR3 contains 13 residues. CDR3 bases read: TGTGCCAGCAGTGGGACAGGGGGGGGA. Encoded protein: CASSGTGGG. The whole CDR3 protein is CASSGTGGGEVFF.

There are a few counts of this clone. The gene names given are mouse names. CDR3 DNA (partial): TGTGCCAGCAAGAGGTCGGACTCC. The encoded protein is CASKRSDS. The entire CDR3 reads CASKRSDSDYTF. The chain uses TRBV13-3 and TRBJ1-2; D not resolved. The DNA ends 4 residues before the CDR3 does, and the rest of the CDR3 is filled in from the germline J gene. This CDR3 is built from 12 residues. Germline values: CDR1 NNHDY, CDR2 SYVADS. Trimming removed 6 bases from V and 3 bases from J, with 9 bases in between.

Of note for this clone: Mouse germline and gene names are used. The same CDR3 can be traced to other DNA sequences in this sample. The CDR3: CASSGSGTGAETLYF. The sequenced part of the CDR3 DNA is TGTGCCAGCAGTGGGTCCGGGACAGGGGCAGAA. The chain links TRBV13-1 to TRBJ2-3, with 9 positions matching TRBD1. The CDR3 is cut off 4 residues early in the read; its end comes from the germline J gene. After removal of 3 bases from V and 3 bases from J, the junction contained 5 bases not matched to a gene. The CDR3 contains 15 residues. Germline CDR1 and CDR2: NSHNY and SYGAGN.

Comments on this clone: Any gene name here is a mouse gene name. The read is 4 residues too short to cover the CDR3 end, so that end is filled in from the germline J gene. The chain is built from TRBV19 and TRBJ1-1, with D perhaps matching TRBD1 (5 bases). The CDR3 consists of 15 residues. Trimming took off 0 bases at V and 1 base at J, with 10 bases between the two ends. Germline lookup yields CDR1 FNHDT and CDR2 SITEND (reference sequence). CDR3 in amino acids: CASSIDRTKNTEVFF. The sequenced CDR3 bases are TGTGCCAGCAGTATAGACAGGACAAAAAACACA.

About this clone itself: Gene names are the mouse ones. The missing CDR3 end, 4 residues past where the read stops, is filled in from the germline J gene. J is TRBJ2-7 and V is TRBV19; 9 bases line up with TRBD2. The germline CDR1 and CDR2 sequences are FNHDT and SITEND (reference sequence). Trimming at V came to 1 base and at J to 3 bases, leaving 5 bases not matched to a gene. This CDR3 region has 15 residues. CDR3: CASSIQPGGVYEQYF. The covered CDR3 bases are TGTGCCAGCAGTATACAACCTGGGGGGGTCTAT.